Sequencing of this TCR beta chain was carried out in a study of Ad26.COV2.S vaccination and SARS-CoV-2 variants. Across the study: Once or twice, 56 days apart, Ad26.COV2.S was delivered intramuscularly. Broader study findings: Across vaccine and placebo recipients, the breadth of non-spike TCRs was similar. Participants in the vaccine arm had higher spike-specific TCR breadth; placebo recipients had lower.

The treatment denotes: over 15 received Ad26.COV2.S at low or high dose, single or two shots; 5 received placebo; per-sample allocation not given. Following the first vaccine or placebo injection, samples were taken on day 63. In Boston, the donor was an adult between 18-55 years of age. The CDR3 is 15 amino acids. V was clipped by 4 bases and J by 2 bases, with 14 bases between them. The germline V gene has CDR1 SGHNT and CDR2 YENEEA. Data came from immunoSEQ multiplex PCR; TCRdb stores just in-frame clones and leaves some out. This table holds 350,000 to 500,000 clones, less than 95% found once. This clone occurred once. Its target is not known.

The chain couples TRBV11-3 to TRBJ2-5, with D tentatively TRBD1 or TRBD2 (6 bases each). This TCR was recovered from a person between 18 and 65 years old who received the Ad26.COV2.S COVID-19 vaccine or a placebo. Sequenced here: peripheral blood, sampled in a trial of Ad26.COV2.S vaccine versus placebo. The CDR3 DNA follows: TGTGCCAGCAGCTCCCAGATAGGGGGGCAAGAGACCCAGTACTTC. It specifies CASSSQIGGQETQYF.